The clone carrying this T cell receptor (beta chain) was picked up one time. Its cognate antigen is unknown. These data come from a study of shared clonotypes between healthy human individuals. The study's findings and limits: Naive subsets usually exceeded memory subsets in estimated richness. The naive CD4 repertoires of a few donors were compared, and around 4.9% of clonotypes were shared. Generation probabilities were higher for clonotypes shared across all four sorted-subset donors than for unshared ones. Exclusively blood specimens were collected; tissue repertoires likely differ.

Repertoires were generated with immunoSEQ multiplex PCR, while TCRdb's copy carries only in-frame clones and drops some. The repertoire consists of around 2,100,000 clones, with about 95% occurring once and the leading ten covering less than 1.5%. The germline V gene has CDR1 MNHEY and CDR2 SMNVEV (reference sequence). After removal of 5 bases from V and 5 bases from J, the junction contained 2 bases not matched to a gene. The length of the CDR3 is 12 residues. Naive-designated CD8 cells lacked CD45RO, were positively enriched for CCR7, and omitted terminally differentiated effector memory CD45RA+ cells.

The specimen sequenced was naive CD8+ T cells sorted from blood. This TCR came from a man younger than 30 in good health. This chain links TRBV27 with TRBJ1-2, with TRBD1 identical over 7 bases. CDR3 DNA: TGTGCCAGCAGTGACAGGGTTTATGGCTACACCTTC. Translated: CASSDRVYGYTF.